This T cell receptor (beta chain) was sequenced for a study of vaccination effects on CD4 cells after COVID-19. On the study more broadly: After the second dose, samples were taken at median day 72.

CDR1 is SGHTA, CDR2 FQGNSA, per germline. The CDR3 is 14 residues long. Trimming left V 5 bases short and J 8 bases short, with 18 bases between. As regards this clone: Antigen specificity is unknown.

Sequencing was performed with immunoSEQ multiplex PCR; in TCRdb, only in-frame clones are kept and a portion is missing. Here the sample spans 15,000 to 20,000 clones, 60% to 85% being singletons. Expansion of antigen-specific CD4+ T cells with viral peptide pools was carried out by the ViraFEST assay before sequencing. Once cultured for roughly nine days, the cells underwent separation to obtain CD4+ T cells. Each participant was given two doses of one vaccine (BNT162b2 or mRNA-1273). None of the vaccinated had previously contracted SARS-CoV-2, and their nucleocapsid antibodies tested negative. Each culture well received a few million PBMC. These cells were then cultured in IMDM with about 10 IU/ml IL-2 and about 9.4 ug/ml peptides. The authors exchanged half the medium for IL-2 medium on days 3 and 7.

The sample consisted of CD4+ T cells from PBMCs cultured with HCoV-NL63 spike peptides, taken after COVID-19 vaccination. V and J are TRBV7-2 and TRBJ1-2; D is undetermined. The TCR comes from a human donor who received a COVID-19 vaccine. The CDR3 DNA follows: TGTGCCAGCAGCCCCCAGGCTCCAACCGGGGGCTACACCTTC. It codes for CASSPQAPTGGYTF. The full variable domain, in which reference TRBV7-2 and TRBJ1-2 provide the parts outside the CDR3, is GAGVSQSPSNKVTEKGKDVELRCDPISGHTALYWYRQSLGQGLEFLIYFQGNSAPDKSGLPSDRFSAERTGGSVSTLTIQRTQQEDSAVYLCASSPQAPTGGYTFGSGTRLTVV.